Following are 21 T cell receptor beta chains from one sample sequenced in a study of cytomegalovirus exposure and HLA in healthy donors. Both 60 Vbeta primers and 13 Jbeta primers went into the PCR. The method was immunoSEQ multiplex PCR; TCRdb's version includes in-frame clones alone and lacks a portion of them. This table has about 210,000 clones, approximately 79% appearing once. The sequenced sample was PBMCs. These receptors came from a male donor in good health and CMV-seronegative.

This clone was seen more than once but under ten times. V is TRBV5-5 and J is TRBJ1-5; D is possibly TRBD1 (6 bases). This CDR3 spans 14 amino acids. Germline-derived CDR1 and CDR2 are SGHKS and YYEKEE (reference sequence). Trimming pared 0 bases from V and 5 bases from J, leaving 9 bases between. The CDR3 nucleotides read TGTGCCAGCAGCTTGGCGTCAGGGGATCAGCCCCAGCATTTT. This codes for CASSLASGDQPQHF.

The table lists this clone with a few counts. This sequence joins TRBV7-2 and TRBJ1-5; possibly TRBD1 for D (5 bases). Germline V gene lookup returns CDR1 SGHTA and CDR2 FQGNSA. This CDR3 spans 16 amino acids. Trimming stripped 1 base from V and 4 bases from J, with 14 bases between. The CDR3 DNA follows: TGTGCCAGCAGCTTAGGACTTGGGGGGATTAATCAGCCCCAGCATTTT. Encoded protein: CASSLGLGGINQPQHF. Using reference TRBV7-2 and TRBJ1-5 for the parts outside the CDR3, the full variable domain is GAGVSQSPSNKVTEKGKDVELRCDPISGHTALYWYRQSLGQGLEFLIYFQGNSAPDKSGLPSDRFSAERTGGSVSTLTIQRTQQEDSAVYLCASSLGLGGINQPQHFGDGTRLSIL.

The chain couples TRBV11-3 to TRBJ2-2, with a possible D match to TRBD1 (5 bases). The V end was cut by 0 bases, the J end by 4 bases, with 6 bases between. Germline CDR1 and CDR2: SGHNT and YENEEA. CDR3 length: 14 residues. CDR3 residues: CASSLDRVTGELFF. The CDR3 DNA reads TGTGCCAGCAGCTTAGACAGGGTCACCGGGGAGCTGTTTTTT. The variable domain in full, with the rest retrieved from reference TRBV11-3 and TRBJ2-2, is EAGVVQSPRYKIIEKKQPVAFWCNPISGHNTLYWYLQNLGQGPELLIRYENEEAVDDSQLPKDRFSAERLKGVDSTLKIQPAELGDSAVYLCASSLDRVTGELFFGEGSRLTVL.

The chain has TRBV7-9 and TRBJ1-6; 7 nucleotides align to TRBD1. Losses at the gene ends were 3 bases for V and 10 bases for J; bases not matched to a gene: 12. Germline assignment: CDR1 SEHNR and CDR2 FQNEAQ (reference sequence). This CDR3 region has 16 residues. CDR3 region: CASSLLSDRSESPLHF. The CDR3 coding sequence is TGTGCCAGCAGCTTGTTATCGGACAGGAGCGAATCACCCCTCCACTTT.

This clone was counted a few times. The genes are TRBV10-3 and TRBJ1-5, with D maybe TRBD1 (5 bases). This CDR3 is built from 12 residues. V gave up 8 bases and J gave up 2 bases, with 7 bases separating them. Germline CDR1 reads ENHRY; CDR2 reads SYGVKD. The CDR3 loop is CAIGGGNQPQHF. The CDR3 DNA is TGTGCCATCGGGGGGGGCAATCAGCCCCAGCATTTT.

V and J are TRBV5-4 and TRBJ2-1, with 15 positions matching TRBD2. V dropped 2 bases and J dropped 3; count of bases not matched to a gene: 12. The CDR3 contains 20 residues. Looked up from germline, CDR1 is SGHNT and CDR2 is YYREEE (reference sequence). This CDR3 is CASSFPKGLAGGEIYNEQFF. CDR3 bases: TGTGCCAGCAGCTTCCCAAAGGGACTAGCGGGGGGCGAGATCTACAATGAGCAGTTCTTC.

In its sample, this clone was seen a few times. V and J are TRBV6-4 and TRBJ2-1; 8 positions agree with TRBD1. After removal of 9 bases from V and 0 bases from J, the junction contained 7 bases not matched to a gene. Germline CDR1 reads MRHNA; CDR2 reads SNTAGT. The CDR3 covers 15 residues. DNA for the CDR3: TGTGCCAGTAGCCAGGGGGCCCTCTCCTACAATGAGCAGTTCTTC. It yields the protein CASSQGALSYNEQFF.

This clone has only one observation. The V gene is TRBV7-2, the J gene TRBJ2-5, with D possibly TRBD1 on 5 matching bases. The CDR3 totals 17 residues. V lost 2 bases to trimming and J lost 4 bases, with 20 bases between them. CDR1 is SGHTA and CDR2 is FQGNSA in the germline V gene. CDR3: CASSLSPFSSGIETQYF. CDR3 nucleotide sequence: TGTGCCAGCAGCTTAAGCCCCTTTAGCTCAGGGATAGAGACCCAGTACTTC.

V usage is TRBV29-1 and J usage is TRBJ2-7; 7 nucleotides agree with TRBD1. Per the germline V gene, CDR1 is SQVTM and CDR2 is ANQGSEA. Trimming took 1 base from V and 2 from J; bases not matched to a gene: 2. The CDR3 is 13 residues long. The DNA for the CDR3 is TGCAGCGTTGAAGCACAGGGGACCTACGAGCAGTACTTC. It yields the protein CSVEAQGTYEQYF.

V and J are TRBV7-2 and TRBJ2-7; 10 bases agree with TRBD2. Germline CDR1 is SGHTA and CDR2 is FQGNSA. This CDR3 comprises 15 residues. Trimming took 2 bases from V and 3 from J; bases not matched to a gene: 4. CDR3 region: CASSLSGRALYEQYF. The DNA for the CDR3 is TGTGCCAGCAGCTTAAGCGGGAGGGCCCTCTACGAGCAGTACTTC.

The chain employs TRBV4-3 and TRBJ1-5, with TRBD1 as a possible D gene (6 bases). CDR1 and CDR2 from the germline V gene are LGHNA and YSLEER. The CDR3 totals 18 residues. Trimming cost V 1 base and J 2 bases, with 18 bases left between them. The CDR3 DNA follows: TGCGCCAGCAGCCAAGGCTCCCCAGGGGCCGAGGGCAATCAGCCCCAGCATTTT. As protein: CASSQGSPGAEGNQPQHF.

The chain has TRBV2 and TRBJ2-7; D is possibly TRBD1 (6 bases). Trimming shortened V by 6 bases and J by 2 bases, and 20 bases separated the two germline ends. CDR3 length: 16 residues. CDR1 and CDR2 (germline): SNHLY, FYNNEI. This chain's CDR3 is CASRPRTGTRAYEQYF. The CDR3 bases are TGTGCCAGCAGGCCCAGAACCGGGACAAGGGCCTACGAGCAGTACTTC.

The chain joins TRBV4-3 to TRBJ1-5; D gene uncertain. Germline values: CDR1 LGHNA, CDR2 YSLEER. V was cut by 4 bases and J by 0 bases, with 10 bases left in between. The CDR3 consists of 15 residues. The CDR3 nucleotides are TGCGCCAGCAGCCCGTACAGAGATAGCAATCAGCCCCAGCATTTT. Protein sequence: CASSPYRDSNQPQHF.

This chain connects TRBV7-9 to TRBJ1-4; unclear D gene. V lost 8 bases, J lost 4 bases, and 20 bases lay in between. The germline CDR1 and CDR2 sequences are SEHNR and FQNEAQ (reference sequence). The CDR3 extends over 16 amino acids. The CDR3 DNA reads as TGTGCCAGCGGGCCCCCCGGTAGAGAGTTTAATGAAAAACTGTTTTTT. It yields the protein CASGPPGREFNEKLFF.

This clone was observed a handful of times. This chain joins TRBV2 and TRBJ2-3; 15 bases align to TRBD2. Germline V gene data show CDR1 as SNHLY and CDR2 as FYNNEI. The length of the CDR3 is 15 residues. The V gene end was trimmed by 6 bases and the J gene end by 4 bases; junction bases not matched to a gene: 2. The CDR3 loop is CASRGLAGGADTQYF. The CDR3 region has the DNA TGTGCCAGCAGGGGACTAGCGGGAGGAGCAGATACGCAGTATTTT.

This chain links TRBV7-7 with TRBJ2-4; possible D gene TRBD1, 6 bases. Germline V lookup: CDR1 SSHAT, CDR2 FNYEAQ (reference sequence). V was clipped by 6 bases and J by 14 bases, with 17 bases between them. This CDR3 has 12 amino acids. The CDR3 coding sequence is TGTGCCAGCAGACCTAGAAGACAGGCGGAGTACTTC. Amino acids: CASRPRRQAEYF.

The CDR3 here is CASSSPGGGYYGYTF. DNA for the CDR3: TGTGCCAGCAGTTCGCCAGGGGGAGGTTACTATGGCTACACCTTC. The chain is built from TRBV27 and TRBJ1-2; 7 bases agree with TRBD1. The trim removed 4 bases at V and 3 bases at J, leaving 8 bases unmatched. CDR3 length equals 15 residues. CDR1 and CDR2 (germline): MNHEY, SMNVEV (reference sequence).

In DNA form, the CDR3 reads TGCGCCAGCAGCCACCCGAGTAGGGGGCTAAGTGGAAACACCATATATTTT. This translates into CASSHPSRGLSGNTIYF. V gene TRBV4-1 combines with J gene TRBJ1-3; 7 bases match TRBD1. Looked up from germline, CDR1 is MGHRA and CDR2 is YSYEKL. The CDR3 has 17 residues. V dropped 3 bases and J dropped 3; count of bases not matched to a gene: 11.

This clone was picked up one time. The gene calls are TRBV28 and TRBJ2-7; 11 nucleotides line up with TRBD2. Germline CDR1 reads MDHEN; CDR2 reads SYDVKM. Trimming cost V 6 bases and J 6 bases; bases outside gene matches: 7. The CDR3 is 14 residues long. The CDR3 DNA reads TGTGCCAGCAGCCCACTAGCGGGAGTGGGCGAGCAGTACTTC. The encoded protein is CASSPLAGVGEQYF.

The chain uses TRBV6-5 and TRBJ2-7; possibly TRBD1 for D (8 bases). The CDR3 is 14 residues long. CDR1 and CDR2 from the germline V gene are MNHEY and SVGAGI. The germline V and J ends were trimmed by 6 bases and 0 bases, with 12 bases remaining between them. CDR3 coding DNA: TGTGCCAGCAGCACAGGGGGGGACTCCTACGAGCAGTACTTC. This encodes CASSTGGDSYEQYF.

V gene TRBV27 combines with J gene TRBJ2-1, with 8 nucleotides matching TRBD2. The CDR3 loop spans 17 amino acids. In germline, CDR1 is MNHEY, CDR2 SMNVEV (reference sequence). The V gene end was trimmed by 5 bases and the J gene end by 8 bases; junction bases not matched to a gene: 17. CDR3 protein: CASSLLWAGGSTDEQFF. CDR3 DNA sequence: TGTGCCAGCAGTCTCCTATGGGCGGGAGGTTCTACGGATGAGCAGTTCTTC.